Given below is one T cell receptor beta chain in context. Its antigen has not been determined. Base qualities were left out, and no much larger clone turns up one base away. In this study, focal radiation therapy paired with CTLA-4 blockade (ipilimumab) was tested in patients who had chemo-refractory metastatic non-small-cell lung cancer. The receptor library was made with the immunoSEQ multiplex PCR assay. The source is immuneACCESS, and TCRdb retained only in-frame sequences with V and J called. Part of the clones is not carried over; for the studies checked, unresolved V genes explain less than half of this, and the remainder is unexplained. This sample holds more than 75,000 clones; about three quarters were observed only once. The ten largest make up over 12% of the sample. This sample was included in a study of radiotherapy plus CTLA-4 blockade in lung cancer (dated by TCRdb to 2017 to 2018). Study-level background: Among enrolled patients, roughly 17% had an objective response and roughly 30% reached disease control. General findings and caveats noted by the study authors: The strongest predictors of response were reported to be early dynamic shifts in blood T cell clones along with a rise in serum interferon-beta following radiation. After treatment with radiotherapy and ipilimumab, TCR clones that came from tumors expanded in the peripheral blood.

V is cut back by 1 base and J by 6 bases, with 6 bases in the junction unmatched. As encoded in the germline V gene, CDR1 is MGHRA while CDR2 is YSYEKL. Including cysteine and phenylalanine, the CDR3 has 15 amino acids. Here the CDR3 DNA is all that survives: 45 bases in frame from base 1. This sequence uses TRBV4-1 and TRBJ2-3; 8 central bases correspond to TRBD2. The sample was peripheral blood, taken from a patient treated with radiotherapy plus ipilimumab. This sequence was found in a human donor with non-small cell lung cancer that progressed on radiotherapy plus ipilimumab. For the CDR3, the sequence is CASSQGPGGADTQYF. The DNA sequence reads TGCGCCAGCAGCCAAGGGCCGGGGGGGGCTGATACGCAGTATTTT.